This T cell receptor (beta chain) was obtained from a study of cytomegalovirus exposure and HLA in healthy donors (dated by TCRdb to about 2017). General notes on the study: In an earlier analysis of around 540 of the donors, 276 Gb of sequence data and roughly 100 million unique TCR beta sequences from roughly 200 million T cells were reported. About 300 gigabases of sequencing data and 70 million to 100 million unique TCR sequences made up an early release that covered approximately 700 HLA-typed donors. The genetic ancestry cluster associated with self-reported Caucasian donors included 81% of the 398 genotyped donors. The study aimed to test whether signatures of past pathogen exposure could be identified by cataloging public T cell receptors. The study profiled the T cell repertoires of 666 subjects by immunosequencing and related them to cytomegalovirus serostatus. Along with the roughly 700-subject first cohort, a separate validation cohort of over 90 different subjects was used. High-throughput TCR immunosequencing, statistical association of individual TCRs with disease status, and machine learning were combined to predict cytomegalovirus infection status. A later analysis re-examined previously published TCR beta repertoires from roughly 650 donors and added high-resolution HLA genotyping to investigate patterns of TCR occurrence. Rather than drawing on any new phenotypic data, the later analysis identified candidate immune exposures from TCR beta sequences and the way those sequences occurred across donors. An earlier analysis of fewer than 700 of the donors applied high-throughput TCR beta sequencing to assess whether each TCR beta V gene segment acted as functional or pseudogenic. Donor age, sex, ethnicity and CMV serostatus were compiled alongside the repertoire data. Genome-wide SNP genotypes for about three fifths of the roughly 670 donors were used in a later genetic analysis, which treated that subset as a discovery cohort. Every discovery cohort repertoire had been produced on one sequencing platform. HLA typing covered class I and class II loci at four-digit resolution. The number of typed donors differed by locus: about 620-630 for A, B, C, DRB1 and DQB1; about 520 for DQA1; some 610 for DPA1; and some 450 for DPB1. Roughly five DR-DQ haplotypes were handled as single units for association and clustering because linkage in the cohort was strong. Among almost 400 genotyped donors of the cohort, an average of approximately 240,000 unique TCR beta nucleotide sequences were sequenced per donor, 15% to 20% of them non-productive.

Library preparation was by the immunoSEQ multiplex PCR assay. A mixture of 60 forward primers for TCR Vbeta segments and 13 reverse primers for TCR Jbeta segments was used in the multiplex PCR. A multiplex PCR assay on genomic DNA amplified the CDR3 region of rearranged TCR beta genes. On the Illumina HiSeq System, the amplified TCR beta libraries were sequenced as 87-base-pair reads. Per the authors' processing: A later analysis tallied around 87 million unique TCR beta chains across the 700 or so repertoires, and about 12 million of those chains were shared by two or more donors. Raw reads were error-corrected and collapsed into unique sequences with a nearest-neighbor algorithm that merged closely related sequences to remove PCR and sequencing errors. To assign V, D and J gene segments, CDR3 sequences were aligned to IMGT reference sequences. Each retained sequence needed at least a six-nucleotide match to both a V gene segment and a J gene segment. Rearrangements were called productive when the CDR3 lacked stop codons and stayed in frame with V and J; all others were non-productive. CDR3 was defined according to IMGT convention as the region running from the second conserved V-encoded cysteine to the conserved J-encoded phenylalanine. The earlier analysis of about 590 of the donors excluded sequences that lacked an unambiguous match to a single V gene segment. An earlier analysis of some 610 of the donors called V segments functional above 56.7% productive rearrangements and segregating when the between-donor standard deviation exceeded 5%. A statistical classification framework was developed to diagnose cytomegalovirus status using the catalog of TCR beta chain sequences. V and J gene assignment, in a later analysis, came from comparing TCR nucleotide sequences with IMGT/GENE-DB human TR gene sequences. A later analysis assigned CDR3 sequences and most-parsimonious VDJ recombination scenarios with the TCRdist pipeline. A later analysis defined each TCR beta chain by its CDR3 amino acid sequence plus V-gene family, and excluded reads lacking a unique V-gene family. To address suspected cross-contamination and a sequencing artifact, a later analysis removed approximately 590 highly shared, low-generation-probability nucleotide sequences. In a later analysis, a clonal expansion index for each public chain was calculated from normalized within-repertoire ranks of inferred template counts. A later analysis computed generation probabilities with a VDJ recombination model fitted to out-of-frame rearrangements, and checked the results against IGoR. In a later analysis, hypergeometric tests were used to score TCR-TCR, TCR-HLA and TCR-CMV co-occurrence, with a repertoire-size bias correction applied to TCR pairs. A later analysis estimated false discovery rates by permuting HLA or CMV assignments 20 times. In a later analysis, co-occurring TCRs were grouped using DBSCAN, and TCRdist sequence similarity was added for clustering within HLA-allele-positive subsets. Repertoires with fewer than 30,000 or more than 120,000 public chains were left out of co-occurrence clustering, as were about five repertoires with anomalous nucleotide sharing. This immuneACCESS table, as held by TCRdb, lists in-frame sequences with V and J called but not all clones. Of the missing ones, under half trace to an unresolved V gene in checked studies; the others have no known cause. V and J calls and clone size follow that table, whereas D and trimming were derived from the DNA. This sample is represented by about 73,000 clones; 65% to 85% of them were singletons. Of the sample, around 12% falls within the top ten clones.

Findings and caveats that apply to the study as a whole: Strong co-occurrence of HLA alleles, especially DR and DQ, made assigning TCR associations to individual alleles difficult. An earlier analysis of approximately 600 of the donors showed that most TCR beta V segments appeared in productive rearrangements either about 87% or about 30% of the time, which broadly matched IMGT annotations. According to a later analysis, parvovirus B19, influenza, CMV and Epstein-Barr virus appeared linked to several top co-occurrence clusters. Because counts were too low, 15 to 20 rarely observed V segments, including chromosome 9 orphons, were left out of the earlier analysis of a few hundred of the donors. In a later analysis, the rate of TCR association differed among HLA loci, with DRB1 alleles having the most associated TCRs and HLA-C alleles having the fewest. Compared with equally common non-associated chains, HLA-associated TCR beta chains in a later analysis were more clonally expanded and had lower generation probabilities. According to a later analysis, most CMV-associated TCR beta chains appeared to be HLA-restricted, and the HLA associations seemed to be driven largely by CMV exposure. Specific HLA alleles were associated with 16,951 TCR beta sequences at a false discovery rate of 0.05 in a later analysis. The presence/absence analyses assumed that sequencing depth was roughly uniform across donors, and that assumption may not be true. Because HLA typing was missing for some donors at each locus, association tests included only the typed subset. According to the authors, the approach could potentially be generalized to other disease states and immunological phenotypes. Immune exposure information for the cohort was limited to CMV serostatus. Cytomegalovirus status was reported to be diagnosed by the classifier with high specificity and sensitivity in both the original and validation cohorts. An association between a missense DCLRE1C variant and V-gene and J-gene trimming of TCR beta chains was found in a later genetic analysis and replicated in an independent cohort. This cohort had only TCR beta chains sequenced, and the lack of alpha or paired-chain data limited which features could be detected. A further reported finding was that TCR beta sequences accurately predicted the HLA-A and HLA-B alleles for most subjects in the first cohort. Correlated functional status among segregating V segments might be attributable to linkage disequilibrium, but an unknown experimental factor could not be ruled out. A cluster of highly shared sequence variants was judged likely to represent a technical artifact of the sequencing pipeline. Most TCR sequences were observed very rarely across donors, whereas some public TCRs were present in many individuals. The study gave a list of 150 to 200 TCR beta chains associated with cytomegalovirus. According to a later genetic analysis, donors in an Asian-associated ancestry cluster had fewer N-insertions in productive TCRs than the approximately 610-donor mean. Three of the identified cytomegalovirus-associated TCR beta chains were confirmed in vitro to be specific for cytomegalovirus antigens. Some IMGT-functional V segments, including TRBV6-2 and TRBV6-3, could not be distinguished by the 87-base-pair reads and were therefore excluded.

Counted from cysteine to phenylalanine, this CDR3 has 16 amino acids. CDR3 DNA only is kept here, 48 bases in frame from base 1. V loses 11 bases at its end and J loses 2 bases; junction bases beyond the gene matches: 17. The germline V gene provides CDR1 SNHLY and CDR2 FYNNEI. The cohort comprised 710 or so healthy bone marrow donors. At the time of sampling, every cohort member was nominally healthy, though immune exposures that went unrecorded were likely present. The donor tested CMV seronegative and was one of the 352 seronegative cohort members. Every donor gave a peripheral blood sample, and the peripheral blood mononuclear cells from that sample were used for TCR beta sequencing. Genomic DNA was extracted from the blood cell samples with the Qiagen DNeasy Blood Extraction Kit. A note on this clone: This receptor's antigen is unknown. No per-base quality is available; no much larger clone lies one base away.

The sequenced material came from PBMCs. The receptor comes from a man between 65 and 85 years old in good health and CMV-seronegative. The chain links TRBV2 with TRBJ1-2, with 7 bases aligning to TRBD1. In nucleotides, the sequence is TGTGCCGGAAGTACCGACACGGGACAGAGAAACTATGGCTACACCTTC. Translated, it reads CAGSTDTGQRNYGYTF.